This record concerns one T cell receptor (beta chain) sequence. The entry originates in a study of blood T cell repertoires in COVID-19. On the study more broadly: Sources were T cells, B-cell-depleted T cells, or PBMCs; the material itself was cDNA or gDNA.

Data came from immunoSEQ multiplex PCR; TCRdb stores just in-frame clones and leaves some out. There are over 200,000 clones in the sample; less than 90% occur only once, and 1.9% lies in the top ten. V was shortened by 5 bases and J by 4 bases, with 15 bases between the two germline ends. Germline-derived CDR1 and CDR2 are SGHNT and YYREEE (reference sequence). The CDR3 covers 14 residues. The sequencing sample was made of peripheral blood. The TCR originated in a man aged 35-49 years with active or convalescent COVID-19. The chain recombines TRBV5-4 with TRBJ1-1; D might be TRBD1 (6 bases). CDR3 residues: CASSGGGGFTEAFF. In DNA form, the CDR3 reads TGTGCCAGCAGTGGGGGCGGAGGCTTCACTGAAGCTTTCTTT.